A single sample gave rise to the 17 T cell receptor beta chains below, sequenced in a study of T cell repertoires in cytomegalovirus infection. One entry per CDR3 protein results from TCRdb running MiXCR on the reads. The sample has 200,000 or so distinct CDR3 sequences, over 25% seen once; the top ten hold 30% to 40%. The sample comprised PBMCs. The receptors come from a human donor in good health (CMV status not recorded). Some clones in this sample may be carry-over from other donors' samples.

The chain is built from TRBV7-6 and TRBJ1-2; 10 positions match TRBD1. The CDR3 is 13 residues long. Losses at the gene ends were 5 bases for V and 8 bases for J; bases not matched to a gene: 5. Germline V CDR1 and CDR2: SGHVS, FNYEAQ. CDR3 coding DNA: TGTGCCAGCAGCGTCGACAGGGGGCGGGGCTACACCTTC. As protein: CASSVDRGRGYTF.

This clonotype was seen only a few times. The chain links TRBV11-2 to TRBJ2-2; 7 nucleotides match TRBD1. V shed 5 bases, J shed 14 bases, and the junction held 14 bases outside the gene matches. The CDR3 sequence is 14 residues long. Germline CDR1 reads SGHAT; CDR2 reads FQNNGV. This CDR3 is CASSPRGQAALLFF. The DNA for the CDR3 is TGTGCCAGCAGCCCCCGAGGACAGGCAGCCCTACTGTTTTTT.

This chain links TRBV20-1 with TRBJ2-3, with D unresolved. This CDR3 has 13 amino acids. Germline V gene sequence: CDR1 DFQATT, CDR2 SNEGSKA (reference sequence). Trimming removed 3 bases from V and 1 base from J, with 8 bases in between. The chain's CDR3 is CSASLGGTDTQYF. For the CDR3, the DNA is TGCAGTGCTAGCCTGGGCGGCACAGATACGCAGTATTTT.

The genes are TRBV20-1 and TRBJ1-5; 7 nucleotides match TRBD1. V gave up 5 bases and J gave up 4 bases; unmatched junction bases: 5. The V gene's germline CDR1 is DFQATT and CDR2 SNEGSKA (reference sequence). The CDR3 runs 13 residues. The CDR3, as DNA: TGCAGTGCTCTGACAGGGCCTAATCAGCCCCAGCATTTT. Translating it yields CSALTGPNQPQHF.

A few counts support this clonotype. V and J are TRBV28 and TRBJ2-4, with D tentatively TRBD1 (6 bases). V shed 8 bases and J shed 0 bases, with 11 bases lying between them. The CDR3 has 14 residues. The V gene's germline CDR1 is MDHEN and CDR2 SYDVKM. The CDR3 sequence is CASQQGLAKNIQYF. DNA for the CDR3: TGTGCCAGCCAACAGGGTTTAGCCAAAAACATTCAGTACTTC.

This clonotype has just a few counts. The chain carries TRBV2 and TRBJ2-6, with a possible D match to TRBD1 (6 bases). V lost 5 bases, J lost 2 bases, and 13 bases lay in between. Germline CDR1 is SNHLY and CDR2 is FYNNEI. This CDR3 region has 16 residues. The CDR3 loop is CASSPYRVTGANVLTF. The CDR3 DNA is TGTGCCAGCAGTCCCTACAGGGTTACTGGGGCCAACGTCCTGACTTTC.

The V and J genes are TRBV7-2 and TRBJ2-7, with 7 nucleotides matching TRBD2. This CDR3 spans 15 amino acids. V lost 8 bases and J lost 4; bases outside the gene matches: 14. CDR1 SGHTA and CDR2 FQGNSA come from the germline V gene. The CDR3: CASGREPGGLYEQYF. The CDR3 DNA follows: TGTGCCAGCGGGCGAGAGCCGGGGGGTTTGTACGAGCAGTACTTC. Filled out from reference TRBV7-2 and TRBJ2-7, the complete variable domain reads GAGVSQSPSNKVTEKGKDVELRCDPISGHTALYWYRQSLGQGLEFLIYFQGNSAPDKSGLPSDRFSAERTGGSVSTLTIQRTQQEDSAVYLCASGREPGGLYEQYFGPGTRLTVT.

Details on this clonotype: A much larger clone lies a single base off, so this may be a read error. The CDR3 DNA reads as TGTGCCAGCAGCTTGGAAGTCCGGACCGCCTCCTACGAGCAGTACTTC. It translates to CASSLEVRTASYEQYF. The chain couples TRBV5-5 to TRBJ2-7; no reliable D call. The CDR3 length is 16 residues. The V gene lost 0 bases and the J gene lost 0 bases, with 13 bases spanning the gap. Germline V gene lookup returns CDR1 SGHKS and CDR2 YYEKEE (reference sequence).

V gene TRBV6-5 combines with J gene TRBJ1-1, with D hard to call. The germline V gene encodes CDR1 MNHEY and CDR2 SVGAGI. V was pared by 6 bases and J by 8 bases, with 25 bases between. This CDR3 has 16 amino acids. CDR3 protein: CASRRSGKGALIEAFF. CDR3 nucleotide sequence: TGTGCCAGCAGACGTAGCGGCAAGGGCGCCCTAATCGAAGCTTTCTTT.

V gene TRBV27 combines with J gene TRBJ2-1, with no clear D. V shed 6 bases and J shed 2 bases, with 8 bases lying between them. This CDR3 spans 13 amino acids. Germline V gives CDR1 MNHEY, CDR2 SMNVEV (reference sequence). The CDR3, as DNA: TGTGCCAGCAGCCCTGCTCCCTACAATGAGCAGTTCTTC. It is translated as CASSPAPYNEQFF.

This clonotype was counted only a few times. The chain carries TRBV6-6 and TRBJ1-1; D ambiguous. The CDR3 extends over 13 amino acids. Germline V CDR1 and CDR2: MNHNY, SVGAGI (reference sequence). V was clipped by 1 base and J by 2 bases, with 5 bases between them. The CDR3 reads CASSYLGNTEAFF. In nucleotides, the CDR3 is TGTGCCAGCAGTTACTTGGGTAACACTGAAGCTTTCTTT.

In this sample, this clonotype turned up a few times. V and J are TRBV7-2 and TRBJ1-5; D is unclear. The ends were cut back, 1 base at V and 1 base at J, with 8 bases in the middle. Germline-derived CDR1 and CDR2 are SGHTA and FQGNSA. The CDR3 extends over 15 amino acids. DNA of the CDR3: TGTGCCAGCAGCTTAGATCCTCGGAGCAATCAGCCCCAGCATTTT. Protein product: CASSLDPRSNQPQHF.

This clonotype was seen a few times. The chain recombines TRBV12-3 or TRBV12-4 with TRBJ1-1; D unclear. CDR3 length: 14 residues. Trimming pared 2 bases from V and 2 bases from J, leaving 9 bases between. Here the CDR3 reads CASSLSETNTEAFF. For the CDR3, the DNA is TGTGCCAGCAGTTTATCAGAAACCAACACTGAAGCTTTCTTT.

This sequence joins TRBV7-2 and TRBJ2-7; TRBD1 is a possible D gene (6 bases). The ends were cut back, 4 bases at V and 1 base at J, with 17 bases in the middle. The CDR3 totals 16 residues. Germline V lookup: CDR1 SGHTA, CDR2 FQGNSA. In DNA, the CDR3 is TGTGCCAGCAGCTCAATGCAGAGACAGGATTCCTACGAGCAGTACTTC. This translates into CASSSMQRQDSYEQYF.

CDR3 nucleotides: TGTGCCAGCAGTGCCTCGGATACGCAGTATTTT. Residues: CASSASDTQYF. V and J are TRBV2 and TRBJ2-3; no clear D. Trimming removed 4 bases from V and 6 bases from J, with 5 bases in between. Per the germline V gene, CDR1 is SNHLY and CDR2 is FYNNEI. The CDR3 has 11 residues. Full variable domain (outside the CDR3, taken from reference TRBV2 and TRBJ2-3): EPEVTQTPSHQVTQMGQEVILRCVPISNHLYFYWYRQILGQKVEFLVSFYNNEISEKSEIFDDQFSVERPDGSNFTLKIRSTKLEDSAMYFCASSASDTQYFGPGTRLTVL.

This clonotype was observed a few times. The chain uses TRBV29-1 and TRBJ1-1, with D perhaps TRBD1 (5 bases). The CDR3 covers 13 residues. Germline CDR1 SQVTM, CDR2 ANQGSEA. The ends were cut back, 6 bases at V and 5 bases at J, with 16 bases in the middle. This CDR3 reads CSVDLGAVTEAFF. The CDR3 DNA reads TGCAGCGTGGACCTTGGGGCAGTTACTGAAGCTTTCTTT.

V gene TRBV29-1 combines with J gene TRBJ1-2, with 9 bases aligning to TRBD1. The CDR3 totals 15 residues. Per germline, CDR1 SQVTM and CDR2 ANQGSEA. The trim removed 4 bases at V and 2 bases at J, leaving 8 bases unmatched. The CDR3 region has the DNA TGCAGCGTTGGAGAACAGGGGGCGAACAACTATGGCTACACCTTC. Amino acids: CSVGEQGANNYGYTF.